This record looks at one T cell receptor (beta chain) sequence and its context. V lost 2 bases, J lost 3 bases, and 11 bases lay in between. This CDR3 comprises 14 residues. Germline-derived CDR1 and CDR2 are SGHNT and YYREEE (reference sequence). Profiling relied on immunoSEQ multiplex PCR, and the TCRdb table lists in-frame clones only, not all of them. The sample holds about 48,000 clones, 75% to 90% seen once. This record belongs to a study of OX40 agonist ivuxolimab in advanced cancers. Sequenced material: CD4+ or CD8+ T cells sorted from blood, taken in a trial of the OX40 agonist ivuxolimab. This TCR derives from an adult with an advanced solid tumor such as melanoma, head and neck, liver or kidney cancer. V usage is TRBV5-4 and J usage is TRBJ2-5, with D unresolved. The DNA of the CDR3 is TGTGCCAGCAGCTTCAGTCCAGACGAAGAGACCCAGTACTTC. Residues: CASSFSPDEETQYF.